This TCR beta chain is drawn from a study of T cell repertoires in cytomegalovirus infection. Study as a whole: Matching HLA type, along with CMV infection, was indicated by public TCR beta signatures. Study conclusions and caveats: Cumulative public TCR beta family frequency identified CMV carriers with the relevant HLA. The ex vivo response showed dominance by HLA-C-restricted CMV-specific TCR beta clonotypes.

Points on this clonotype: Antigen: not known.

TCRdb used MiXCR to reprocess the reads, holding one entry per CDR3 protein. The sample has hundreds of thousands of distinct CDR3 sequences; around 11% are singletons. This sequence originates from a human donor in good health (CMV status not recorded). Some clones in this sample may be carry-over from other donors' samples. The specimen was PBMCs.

This CDR3 reads CASSLARARSPLHF. Here the CDR3 DNA reads TGTGCCAGCAGCTTAGCCAGGGCGCGTTCACCCCTCCACTTT. This rearrangement joins TRBV7-2 to TRBJ1-6; the D gene is possibly TRBD1 (5 bases). CDR1 SGHTA and CDR2 FQGNSA come from the germline V gene. V was cut by 0 bases and J by 9 bases, with 9 bases left in between. The CDR3 loop spans 14 amino acids.